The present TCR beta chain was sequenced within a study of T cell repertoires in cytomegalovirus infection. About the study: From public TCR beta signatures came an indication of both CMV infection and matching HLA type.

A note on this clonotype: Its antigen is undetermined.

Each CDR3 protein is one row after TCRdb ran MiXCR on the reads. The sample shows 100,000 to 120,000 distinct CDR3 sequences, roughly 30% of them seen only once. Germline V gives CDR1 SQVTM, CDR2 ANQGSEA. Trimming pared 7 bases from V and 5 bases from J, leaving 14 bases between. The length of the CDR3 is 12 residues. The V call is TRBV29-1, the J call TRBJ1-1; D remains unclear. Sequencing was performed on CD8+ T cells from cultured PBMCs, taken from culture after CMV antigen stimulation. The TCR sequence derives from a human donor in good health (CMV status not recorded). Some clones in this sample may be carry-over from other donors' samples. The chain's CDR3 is CSGSVVWTEAFF. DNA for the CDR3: TGCAGCGGCTCCGTAGTCTGGACTGAAGCTTTCTTT.